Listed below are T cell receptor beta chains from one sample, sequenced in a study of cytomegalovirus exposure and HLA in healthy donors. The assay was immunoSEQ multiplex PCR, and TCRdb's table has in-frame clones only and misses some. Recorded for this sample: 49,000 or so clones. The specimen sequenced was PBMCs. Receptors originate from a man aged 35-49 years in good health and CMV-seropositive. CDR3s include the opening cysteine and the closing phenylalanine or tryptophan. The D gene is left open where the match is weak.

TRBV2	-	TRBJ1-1	TGTGCCAGCAGTGAATCCTTCCCAGACAGCTTAAGGACTGAAGCTTTCTTT	CASSESFPDSLRTEAFF
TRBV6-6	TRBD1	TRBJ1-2	TGTGCCAGCAGTTACTCGGGACAGGGAATTGGCTACACCTTC	CASSYSGQGIGYTF
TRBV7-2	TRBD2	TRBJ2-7	TGTGCCAGCAGCGTGGTAACTAGCGGCTACGAGCAGTACTTC	CASSVVTSGYEQYF
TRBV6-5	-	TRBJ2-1	TGTGCCAGCACCCAGCAGGGCGGTGAGCAGTTCTTC	CASTQQGGEQFF
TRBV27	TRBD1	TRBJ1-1	TGTGCCAGCAGTTCAAATCGGATGACAGGGCCCACTGAAGCTTTCTTT	CASSSNRMTGPTEAFF
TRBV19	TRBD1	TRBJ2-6	TGTGCCAGTCACACACTACCGGGACAGGGGTTCTCTGGGGCCAACGTCCTGACTTTC	CASHTLPGQGFSGANVLTF
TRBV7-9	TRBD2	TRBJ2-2	TGTGCCAGCAGCTTCCTAGCGGGAGGGCCCACCGGGGAGCTGTTTTTT	CASSFLAGGPTGELFF
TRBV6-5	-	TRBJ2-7	TGTGCCAGCAGTTACGCTAACGCTCAGGGCTACGAGCAGTACTTC	CASSYANAQGYEQYF
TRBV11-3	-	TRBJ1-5	TGTGCCAGCAGCTTAGCCGGGTCGGGGGATCATAGCAATCAGCCCCAGCATTTT	CASSLAGSGDHSNQPQHF
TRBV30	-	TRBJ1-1	TGTGCCTGGAGTAAACACAGGTTGGTAGCTTTCTTT	CAWSKHRLVAFF
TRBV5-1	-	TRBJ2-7	TGCGCCAGCAGTTCCCAGCGGAACGCCTACGAGCAGTACTTC	CASSSQRNAYEQYF
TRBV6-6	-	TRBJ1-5	TGTGCCAGCCTCGGAACAGTGGGCAATCAGCCCCAGCATTTT	CASLGTVGNQPQHF
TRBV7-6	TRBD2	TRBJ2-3	TGTGCCAGCAGCGGCCTAGCGGGGCCGGATACGCAGTATTTT	CASSGLAGPDTQYF
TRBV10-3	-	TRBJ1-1	TGTGCCATCAGTGAGTCGCTAGGTGAAGATTTCTTT	CAISESLGEDFF
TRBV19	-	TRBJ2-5	TGTGCCAGTAGTATAACGGTCCGGGAGACCCAGTACTTC	CASSITVRETQYF
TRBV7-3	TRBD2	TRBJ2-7	TGTGCCAGCAGCTCGGTAGCGGGTACCCTCGAGCAGTACTTC	CASSSVAGTLEQYF
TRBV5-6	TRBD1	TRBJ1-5	TGTGCCAGCAGGCGGACAGGGGACGGTCAGCCCCAGCATTTT	CASRRTGDGQPQHF
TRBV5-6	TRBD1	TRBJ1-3	TGTGCCAGCAGCTCTCGGACAGGGTCTGGAAACACCATATATTTT	CASSSRTGSGNTIYF
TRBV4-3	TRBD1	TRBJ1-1	TGCGCCAGCAGCCCCAGGACAGGGGGCGACACTGAAGCTTTCTTT	CASSPRTGGDTEAFF